Presented here are 25 T cell receptor beta chains from one specimen sequenced in a study of T cell responses to AZD1222 COVID-19 vaccine. Assay: immunoSEQ multiplex PCR; the TCRdb copy retains only in-frame clones and omits some. The sample consists of roughly 14,000 clones, 88% of them appearing once. Sample: peripheral blood, taken 28 days after the second AZD1222 dose. Receptors originate from an adult who received the AZD1222 COVID-19 vaccine.

This rearrangement joins TRBV14 to TRBJ1-6; the D is unclear. V dropped 4 bases and J dropped 0 bases, with 16 bases sitting between them. Germline V gene data show CDR1 as SGHDN and CDR2 as FVKESK. This CDR3 is 18 amino acids long. In DNA, the CDR3 is TGTGCCAGCAGCCCCTCCTCGAGTACGAGCTCCTATAATTCACCCCTCCACTTT. It specifies CASSPSSSTSSYNSPLHF.

The chain uses TRBV28 and TRBJ1-5, with no clear D. With 7 bases removed from V and 3 bases from J, the gap between germline ends came to 10 bases. The CDR3 consists of 13 residues. CDR1 is MDHEN and CDR2 is SYDVKM in the germline V gene. The DNA of the CDR3 is TGTGCCAGCAATAGGGATTTCAATCAGCCCCAGCATTTT. The encoded protein is CASNRDFNQPQHF. The whole variable domain, filled in from reference TRBV28 and TRBJ1-5, reads DVKVTQSSRYLVKRTGEKVFLECVQDMDHENMFWYRQDPGLGLRLIYFSYDVKMKEKGDIPEGYSVSREKKERFSLILESASTNQTSMYLCASNRDFNQPQHFGDGTRLSIL.

The rearrangement joins TRBV5-1 to TRBJ1-1, with D perhaps matching TRBD1 (5 bases). Per germline, CDR1 SGHRS and CDR2 YFSETQ. This CDR3 comprises 11 residues. V lost 2 bases to trimming and J lost 12 bases, with 11 bases between them. CDR3 in amino acids: CASSFDGGSFF. CDR3 sequence (DNA): TGCGCCAGCAGCTTTGATGGGGGATCTTTCTTT.

The chain uses TRBV19 and TRBJ1-6; D ambiguous. Trimming left V 6 bases short and J 7 bases short, with 13 bases between. This CDR3 is 14 amino acids long. The germline V gene encodes CDR1 LNHDA and CDR2 SQIVND (reference sequence). CDR3 coding DNA: TGTGCCAGTAGCATTACCGGATCGAATTCACCCCTCCACTTT. It encodes CASSITGSNSPLHF.

V gene TRBV5-8 combines with J gene TRBJ2-5; maybe TRBD1 (5 bases). Trimming took off 4 bases at V and 5 bases at J, with 12 bases between the two ends. Germline CDR1 and CDR2: SGHTS and YDEGEE. This CDR3 is 13 amino acids long. DNA of the CDR3: TGTGCCAGCAGCCCCAGGGTTGGGGAGACCCAGTACTTC. This gives the protein CASSPRVGETQYF.

The rearrangement uses TRBV27 and TRBJ2-5; 8 bases map to TRBD2. Germline assignment: CDR1 MNHEY and CDR2 SMNVEV (reference sequence). The CDR3 is made up of 14 amino acids. The junction had 2 bases not matched to a gene; V was cut back by 3 bases and J by 2 bases. The CDR3 region has the DNA TGTGCCAGCAGTTTTAGCGGGAATCAAGAGACCCAGTACTTC. Its translation: CASSFSGNQETQYF.

Remarks on this clone: At one of its ends the junction is not consistent with the germline gene, which may arise from a read error. This sequence joins TRBV7-7 and TRBJ1-1; D possibly corresponds to TRBD1 (5 bases). Germline V CDR1 and CDR2: SSHAT, FNYEAQ (reference sequence). The CDR3 runs 16 residues. The CDR3 loop reads CASSLAGQGDGTEAFF. The DNA for the CDR3 is TGTGCTAGCAGCTTAGCGGGGCAGGGTGATGGCACTGAAGCTTTCTTT. The full variable domain, with the rest looked up from reference TRBV7-7 and TRBJ1-1, is GAGVSQSPRYKVTKRGQDVTLRCDPISSHATLYWYQQALGQGPEFLTYFNYEAQPDKSGLPSDRFSAERPEGSISTLTIQRTEQRDSAMYRCASSLAGQGDGTEAFFGQGTRLTVV.

This chain uses TRBV28 with TRBJ1-5; no reliable D call. Trimming removed 6 bases at V and 3 bases at J, with 15 bases between. CDR1 and CDR2 (germline): MDHEN, SYDVKM. The CDR3 loop spans 15 amino acids. As DNA, the CDR3 is TGTGCCAGCAGAAGTAGTAGGGCCACCAATCAGCCCCAGCATTTT. Amino acid sequence: CASRSSRATNQPQHF. Supplemented by reference TRBV28 and TRBJ1-5, the full variable domain reads DVKVTQSSRYLVKRTGEKVFLECVQDMDHENMFWYRQDPGLGLRLIYFSYDVKMKEKGDIPEGYSVSREKKERFSLILESASTNQTSMYLCASRSSRATNQPQHFGDGTRLSIL.

This sequence joins TRBV10-1 and TRBJ2-2; 10 nucleotides align to TRBD2. The V and J ends lost 3 bases and 4 bases, in that order; junction bases with no gene match: 14. The CDR3 has 19 residues. Germline assignment: CDR1 WNHNN and CDR2 SYGVQD (reference sequence). The CDR3 loop reads CASSDSLAGAFPSTGELFF. The CDR3 nucleotides are TGCGCCAGCAGTGATTCTCTAGCGGGAGCCTTTCCGAGCACCGGGGAGCTGTTTTTT.

The rearrangement uses TRBV19 and TRBJ1-1, with unresolved D. CDR3 length equals 12 residues. V was pared by 5 bases and J by 2 bases, with 6 bases between. Germline V gives CDR1 LNHDA, CDR2 SQIVND (reference sequence). CDR3 region: CASSRRNTEAFF. The CDR3 region has the DNA TGTGCCAGTAGTCGGCGAAACACTGAAGCTTTCTTT.

The V call is TRBV2, the J call TRBJ1-4; TRBD1 matches 10 bases. Unmatched junction bases numbered 8, after V lost 6 bases and J lost 7 bases. Germline CDR1 SNHLY, CDR2 FYNNEI. The CDR3 totals 15 residues. CDR3 protein: CASRVQTGGIEKLFF. In DNA, the CDR3 is TGTGCCAGCAGGGTCCAGACAGGGGGCATTGAAAAACTGTTTTTT.

The chain links TRBV24-1 to TRBJ2-3; TRBD2 matches 7 bases. Germline CDR1 KGHDR, CDR2 SFDVKD. The J segment lost 1 base and the V segment lost 6 bases, leaving 3 bases of the junction unmatched. This CDR3 is 14 amino acids long. The CDR3 protein is CATSRAGGTDTQYF. The CDR3 bases are TGTGCCACCAGTAGGGCGGGGGGCACAGATACGCAGTATTTT.

The rearrangement joins TRBV7-8 to TRBJ1-2; D is undetermined. Germline V CDR1 and CDR2: SGHVS, FQNEAQ. CDR3 length: 16 residues. Trimming took off 5 bases at V and 1 base at J, with 17 bases between the two ends. The CDR3 region is CASSIERISLNYGYTF. DNA of the CDR3: TGTGCCAGCAGCATAGAGCGGATATCCCTTAACTATGGCTACACCTTC.

This rearrangement joins TRBV3-1 (or the pseudogene TRBV3-2) to TRBJ2-1, with 11 nucleotides matching TRBD2. Germline values: CDR1 LGHDT, CDR2 YNNKEL (reference sequence). CDR3 length: 18 amino acids. V lost 2 bases and J lost 8; bases outside the gene matches: 14. The CDR3 sequence: CASSQIRGSGGALYEQFF. DNA for the CDR3: TGTGCCAGCAGCCAAATTCGGGGTAGCGGGGGGGCCCTCTATGAGCAGTTCTTC.

The rearrangement joins TRBV6-1 to TRBJ1-5, with 7 bases identical to TRBD1. J lost 2 bases, V lost 3 bases, and 7 bases had no gene match. The CDR3 length is 16 residues. Germline values: CDR1 MNHNS, CDR2 SASEGT. CDR3 loop: CASSEGQSRGNQPQHF. The CDR3 DNA reads as TGTGCCAGCAGTGAGGGACAGTCAAGGGGCAATCAGCCCCAGCATTTT.

The rearrangement joins TRBV6-2 or TRBV6-3 to TRBJ1-5; unclear D gene. V was trimmed by 6 bases and J by 5 bases, leaving 17 bases between them. CDR3 length equals 15 residues. Germline CDR1 reads MNHEY; CDR2 reads SVGEGT. CDR3 protein: CASSQTMFGDQPQHF. CDR3 nucleotide sequence: TGTGCCAGCAGCCAGACCATGTTCGGCGATCAGCCCCAGCATTTT.

This chain connects TRBV4-1 to TRBJ2-7; the match to TRBD2 covers 10 bases. This CDR3 has 17 amino acids. V trimming: 0 bases; J trimming: 7 bases; junction bases outside the gene matches: 12. Per the germline V gene, CDR1 is MGHRA and CDR2 is YSYEKL. CDR3 nucleotide sequence: TGCGCCAGCAGCCAAGAGTCTTGGACTAGCGGATTACTGGAGCAGTACTTC. It yields the protein CASSQESWTSGLLEQYF.

This sequence joins TRBV7-3 and TRBJ1-1; D is perhaps TRBD1 (5 bases). The CDR3 spans 15 residues. V lost 5 bases and J 5 bases, leaving 18 bases between the germline ends. Germline V gene sequence: CDR1 SGHTA, CDR2 FQGTGA. This CDR3 reads CASSPNPGGSTEAFF. The CDR3 DNA sequence: TGTGCCAGCAGCCCAAACCCCGGGGGGTCAACTGAAGCTTTCTTT.

The V and J genes are TRBV19 and TRBJ1-4; D is possibly TRBD1 (5 bases). This CDR3 is built from 14 residues. Germline V gene lookup returns CDR1 LNHDA and CDR2 SQIVND (reference sequence). V was cut by 5 bases and J by 0 bases, with 7 bases left in between. The CDR3 reads CASSPGPTNEKLFF. The DNA of the CDR3 is TGTGCCAGTAGTCCGGGGCCAACTAATGAAAAACTGTTTTTT.

This chain joins TRBV28 and TRBJ1-5; D is undetermined. V lost 3 bases and J 0 bases, leaving 9 bases between the germline ends. CDR1 and CDR2 (germline): MDHEN, SYDVKM. The CDR3 sequence is 15 residues long. The CDR3 protein is CASSLPGNSNQPQHF. CDR3 DNA sequence: TGTGCCAGCAGTTTGCCCGGGAATAGCAATCAGCCCCAGCATTTT.

The genes are TRBV28 and TRBJ1-3; the D is unclear. Trimming removed 6 bases at V and 0 bases at J, with 9 bases between. The germline CDR1 and CDR2 sequences are MDHEN and SYDVKM. This CDR3 spans 14 amino acids. CDR3 nucleotides: TGTGCCAGCAGATCCTCCGGCTCTGGAAACACCATATATTTT. As protein: CASRSSGSGNTIYF.

The chain is built from TRBV19 and TRBJ1-6; maybe TRBD1 (6 bases). V was trimmed by 5 bases and J by 6 bases, leaving 20 bases between them. Germline V gives CDR1 LNHDA, CDR2 SQIVND (reference sequence). CDR3 size: 17 residues. The CDR3 coding sequence is TGTGCCAGTAGTCCTCCGGCCCTCCGGGACATTAATTCACCCCTCCACTTT. Translating gives CASSPPALRDINSPLHF.

The chain links TRBV19 to TRBJ1-2; 9 bases align to TRBD1. This CDR3 region has 14 residues. V lost 3 bases to trimming and J lost 6 bases; unmatched junction nucleotides: 5. Looked up from germline, CDR1 is LNHDA and CDR2 is SQIVND (reference sequence). This CDR3 is CASSMATGGNGYTF. CDR3 DNA sequence: TGTGCCAGTAGTATGGCCACAGGGGGCAATGGCTACACCTTC. The full variable domain, its missing parts supplied by reference TRBV19 and TRBJ1-2, is DGGITQSPKYLFRKEGQNVTLSCEQNLNHDAMYWYRQDPGQGLRLIYYSQIVNDFQKGDIAEGYSVSREKKESFPLTVTSAQKNPTAFYLCASSMATGGNGYTFGSGTRLTVV.

The chain employs TRBV19 and TRBJ2-5; D unresolved. The germline gives CDR1 LNHDA, CDR2 SQIVND (reference sequence). The CDR3 length is 15 residues. Trimming left V 3 bases short and J 2 bases short, with 13 bases between. The CDR3 sequence: CASSITRYSQETQYF. The CDR3, as DNA: TGTGCCAGTAGTATTACAAGATACAGTCAAGAGACCCAGTACTTC.

The gene calls are TRBV11-2 and TRBJ1-2; a possible D gene is TRBD1 (5 bases). The CDR3 runs to 12 residues. The germline gives CDR1 SGHAT, CDR2 FQNNGV. Trimming removed 1 base at V and 7 bases at J, with 7 bases between. The DNA for the CDR3 is TGTGCCAGCAGCTTAGTCGGGGGTGGCTACACCTTC. Its protein product is CASSLVGGGYTF.